The 10 T cell receptor beta chains presented below share a single source sample, sequenced in a study of T cell responses to AZD1222 COVID-19 vaccine. TCRdb keeps only in-frame clones here, not all; method: immunoSEQ multiplex PCR. The profile shows approximately 140,000 clones, 92% of them singletons. The material sequenced was peripheral blood, taken 28 days after the second AZD1222 dose. These receptors all come from an adult who received the AZD1222 COVID-19 vaccine.

V and J are TRBV4-1 and TRBJ2-2; 8 nucleotides align to TRBD2. CDR3 length: 18 amino acids. CDR1 and CDR2 from the germline V gene are MGHRA and YSYEKL. The J segment lost 0 bases and the V segment lost 1 base, leaving 7 bases of the junction unmatched. Written as DNA, the CDR3 is TGCGCCAGCAGCCAAGTTTCCAGCGGGGGACCGAACACCGGGGAGCTGTTTTTT. It codes for CASSQVSSGGPNTGELFF.

The chain has TRBV11-3 and TRBJ2-2, with 11 nucleotides matching TRBD2. V gave up 5 bases and J gave up 4 bases; unmatched junction bases: 12. The CDR3 has 18 residues. Germline V gene lookup returns CDR1 SGHNT and CDR2 YENEEA. CDR3 sequence reads: CASSQGTLAGGVTGELFF. Here the CDR3 DNA reads TGTGCCAGCAGCCAAGGGACCTTAGCGGGAGGGGTCACCGGGGAGCTGTTTTTT.

This chain links TRBV10-3 with TRBJ2-2, with a weak D call TRBD1 (6 bases). The V and J ends lost 8 bases and 0 bases respectively, with 13 bases between them. The germline CDR1 and CDR2 sequences are ENHRY and SYGVKD. This CDR3 is 15 amino acids long. CDR3 protein: CAILSGTTNTGELFF. The CDR3, as DNA: TGTGCCATCCTTTCTGGGACAACGAACACCGGGGAGCTGTTTTTT.

This rearrangement joins TRBV6-2 or TRBV6-3 to TRBJ1-1; D is perhaps TRBD1 (5 bases). The CDR3 sequence is 16 residues long. Germline CDR1 and CDR2: MNHEY and SVGEGT. V lost 2 bases to trimming and J lost 0 bases, with 13 bases between them. CDR3 nucleotide sequence: TGTGCCAGCAGTTACCGCGAACAGGCCTTGAACACTGAAGCTTTCTTT. Translating it yields CASSYREQALNTEAFF.

Only one count was recorded for this clone. The chain recombines TRBV11-3 with TRBJ2-7; D is ambiguous. The CDR3 extends over 14 amino acids. Germline CDR1 SGHNT, CDR2 YENEEA. V lost 1 base to trimming and J lost 6 bases, with 13 bases between them. The DNA of the CDR3 is TGTGCCAGCAGCTTAGGTCTGGCGTCGGGCGAGCAGTACTTC. Translated: CASSLGLASGEQYF. The full variable domain, its missing parts supplied by reference TRBV11-3 and TRBJ2-7, is EAGVVQSPRYKIIEKKQPVAFWCNPISGHNTLYWYLQNLGQGPELLIRYENEEAVDDSQLPKDRFSAERLKGVDSTLKIQPAELGDSAVYLCASSLGLASGEQYFGPGTRLTVT.

In this sample, this clone turned up a few times. V usage is TRBV5-1 and J usage is TRBJ1-4; D is undetermined. The CDR3 is made up of 14 amino acids. V was clipped by 4 bases and J by 4 bases, with 11 bases between them. CDR1 and CDR2 from the germline V gene are SGHRS and YFSETQ. The CDR3 coding sequence is TGCGCCAGCAGCCCCGACATCCATAATGAAAAACTGTTTTTT. Protein: CASSPDIHNEKLFF. Based on the CDR3 plus reference TRBV5-1 and TRBJ1-4, the full variable domain is KAGVTQTPRYLIKTRGQQVTLSCSPISGHRSVSWYQQTPGQGLQFLFEYFSETQRNKGNFPGRFSGRQFSNSRSEMNVSTLELGDSALYLCASSPDIHNEKLFFGSGTQLSVL.

As DNA, the CDR3 is TGTGCCAGCAGGACGACTAGCGGGAGGGCCCATGAGCAGTTCTTC. Translation gives CASRTTSGRAHEQFF. This rearrangement joins TRBV11-3 to TRBJ2-1, with TRBD2 matching 14 bases. Germline V CDR1 and CDR2: SGHNT, YENEEA. CDR3 length equals 15 residues. J gave up 8 bases and V 6 bases, and 6 bases lay outside the gene matches.

This rearrangement joins TRBV3-1 (or the pseudogene TRBV3-2) to TRBJ2-7; no definite D call. V gave up 1 base and J gave up 0 bases, with 7 bases separating them. Germline V gives CDR1 LGHDT, CDR2 YNNKEL (reference sequence). The CDR3 runs 14 residues. CDR3 DNA: TGTGCCAGCAGCCAAGGACCGAGCTCCTACGAGCAGTACTTC. Translated, it gives CASSQGPSSYEQYF.

The rearrangement joins TRBV2 to TRBJ2-5; D unresolved. Germline values: CDR1 SNHLY, CDR2 FYNNEI. The CDR3 has 16 residues. Trimming pared 5 bases from V and 7 bases from J, leaving 23 bases between. CDR3 in DNA: TGTGCCAGCAGTTTTTTCCAGGCCTCGTCCGTAGGGACCCAGTACTTC. Translation gives CASSFFQASSVGTQYF.

The chain links TRBV2 to TRBJ2-7; TRBD1 is a possible D gene (5 bases). CDR3 length equals 12 residues. CDR1 SNHLY and CDR2 FYNNEI come from the germline V gene. The V end lost 6 bases, the J end lost 3 bases, and 9 bases lay between the germline ends. CDR3 sequence: CASRPQGYEQYF. CDR3 DNA sequence: TGTGCCAGCAGACCCCAGGGCTACGAGCAGTACTTC.